What follows are 12 T cell receptor beta chains derived from one specimen sequenced in a study of shared clonotypes between healthy human individuals. CD45RO-negative, CCR7-positively selected cells formed the naive CD8 fraction, excluding terminally differentiated effector memory CD45RA+ cells. Data came from immunoSEQ multiplex PCR; TCRdb stores just in-frame clones and leaves some out. The sample carries about 1,800,000 clones, about 95% recorded once. Sequencing input: naive CD8+ T cells sorted from blood. These receptors were taken from a man between 18 and 29 years old in good health.

The chain is built from TRBV28 and TRBJ2-7; the D is unclear. This CDR3 region has 14 residues. Trimming stripped 1 base from V and 9 bases from J, with 16 bases between. Germline assignment: CDR1 MDHEN and CDR2 SYDVKM. The DNA for the CDR3 is TGTGCCAGCAGTTTATACCAAGAAGCTCCCGGGCAGTACTTC. Its protein is CASSLYQEAPGQYF.

The chain has TRBV27 and TRBJ2-1; D is perhaps TRBD1 or TRBD2 (6 bases each). Trimming cost V 7 bases and J 0 bases, with 13 bases left between them. Germline values: CDR1 MNHEY, CDR2 SMNVEV (reference sequence). This CDR3 comprises 15 residues. CDR3 amino acids: CASTGGHFSYNEQFF. Written as DNA, the CDR3 is TGTGCCAGCACTGGGGGGCATTTCTCCTACAATGAGCAGTTCTTC.

V usage is TRBV19 and J usage is TRBJ1-2; D not certain. Germline values: CDR1 LNHDA, CDR2 SQIVND (reference sequence). The V end was cut by 0 bases, the J end by 0 bases, with 8 bases between. The CDR3 contains 15 residues. CDR3 nucleotide sequence: TGTGCCAGTAGTATAGATCGCGTATCTAACTATGGCTACACCTTC. Its protein is CASSIDRVSNYGYTF.

The V and J genes are TRBV7-9 and TRBJ1-1; D might be TRBD1 (5 bases). Germline CDR1 SEHNR, CDR2 FQNEAQ (reference sequence). The V end lost 3 bases, the J end lost 10 bases, and 15 bases lay between the germline ends. The CDR3 has 13 amino acids. The CDR3 reads CASSLGEGRGAFF. The CDR3 DNA reads TGTGCCAGCAGCTTGGGGGAGGGCAGAGGAGCTTTCTTT.

V gene TRBV5-4 combines with J gene TRBJ2-2, with a possible D match to TRBD2 (6 bases). Trimming removed 4 bases from V and 3 bases from J, with 16 bases in between. The CDR3 runs 16 residues. Germline V gene sequence: CDR1 SGHNT, CDR2 YYREEE (reference sequence). The CDR3 bases are TGTGCCAGCAGCCGCCCGGGACTCCCGGACACCGGGGAGCTGTTTTTT. Translating gives CASSRPGLPDTGELFF.

The chain employs TRBV4-1 and TRBJ2-5; D call uncertain. The CDR3 is made up of 14 amino acids. Germline lookup yields CDR1 MGHRA and CDR2 YSYEKL. V gave up 0 bases and J gave up 3 bases, with 8 bases separating them. CDR3 in amino acids: CASSQDRLEETQYF. CDR3 DNA: TGCGCCAGCAGCCAAGATCGGCTAGAAGAGACCCAGTACTTC.

The V gene is TRBV27, the J gene TRBJ2-5; D gene ambiguous. This CDR3 region has 15 residues. Germline lookup yields CDR1 MNHEY and CDR2 SMNVEV (reference sequence). Trimming shortened V by 0 bases and J by 4 bases, and 12 bases separated the two germline ends. In DNA, the CDR3 is TGTGCCAGCAGTTTATCATCGAGCTCTTTAGAGACCCAGTACTTC. Translating gives CASSLSSSSLETQYF.

The chain is built from TRBV28 and TRBJ1-6, with D tentatively TRBD1 (6 bases). This CDR3 region has 17 residues. Germline lookup yields CDR1 MDHEN and CDR2 SYDVKM. V lost 6 bases to trimming and J lost 0 bases, with 15 bases between them. DNA of the CDR3: TGTGCCAGCAGCATCGGACAGTTGAGCTCCTATAATTCACCCCTCCACTTT. It yields the protein CASSIGQLSSYNSPLHF.

CDR3 sequence: CASSFGINNSPLHF. CDR3 bases: TGTGCCAGCAGCTTCGGTATTAATAATTCACCCCTCCACTTT. The chain joins TRBV13 to TRBJ1-6; no clear D gene. This CDR3 spans 14 amino acids. The V and J ends lost 3 bases and 5 bases respectively, with 8 bases between them. The germline V gene encodes CDR1 PRHDT and CDR2 FYEKMQ (reference sequence).

This clone is a singleton in its sample. This sequence joins TRBV9 and TRBJ2-2, with TRBD2 as a possible D gene (5 bases). The V gene's germline CDR1 is SGDLS and CDR2 YYNGEE. This CDR3 region has 15 residues. The V gene lost 0 bases and the J gene lost 3 bases, with 9 bases spanning the gap. Here the CDR3 reads CASSVGGEYTGELFF. The CDR3 DNA reads TGTGCCAGCAGCGTAGGGGGAGAATACACCGGGGAGCTGTTTTTT.

The chain carries TRBV28 and TRBJ1-1, with D maybe TRBD1 (5 bases). The germline V gene encodes CDR1 MDHEN and CDR2 SYDVKM. This CDR3 is 14 amino acids long. Between the trimmed V and J ends, which lost 6 bases and 1 base, there was a span of 12 bases. The CDR3 DNA is TGTGCCAGCAGCCGGGACTTGGGGAACACTGAAGCTTTCTTT. Its translation: CASSRDLGNTEAFF.

The J gene is TRBJ2-1, the V gene TRBV4-1; possible D gene TRBD1, 7 bases. Looked up from germline, CDR1 is MGHRA and CDR2 is YSYEKL. V lost 0 bases and J 9 bases, leaving 18 bases between the germline ends. The CDR3 is 16 residues long. Written as DNA, the CDR3 is TGCGCCAGCAGCCAAGAGGAGGGGCAGGGGGGTCTTGAGCAGTTCTTC. As protein: CASSQEEGQGGLEQFF.